This T cell receptor (beta chain) was recorded in a study of OX40 agonist ivuxolimab in advanced cancers. General notes on the study: Ivuxolimab was an agonistic, fully human IgG2 monoclonal antibody directed against OX40 (CD134), a costimulatory receptor. Partial responses were achieved by three dose-escalation patients, of whom one had hepatocellular carcinoma and two had cutaneous melanoma. Patients were allowed to have had prior anti-PD-1, anti-PD-L1 or anti-CTLA-4 therapy, and around 40% of the dose-escalation patients had previously received checkpoint inhibitors. Among the approximately 50 dose-escalation patients, about 19 had hepatocellular carcinoma, approximately 15 melanoma, 9 renal cell carcinoma and 9 head and neck cancer. A male proportion of roughly 80% and a mean age of roughly 55 years, ranging from about 23 to 90, were recorded for the dose-escalation cohort. Peripheral TCRbeta sequencing aimed to test whether ivuxolimab altered TCR sequence diversity and caused clonal T-cell expansion. Intravenous ivuxolimab was administered to patients every 2 weeks at six dose levels: 0.01, 0.1, 0.3, 1.5, 3 and 10 mg/kg. The paper describes the monotherapy dose-escalation part (N = 52 patients) of the phase I trial of ivuxolimab. The study at large found these results: After ivuxolimab, expanded clones were on average more numerous among CD8+ T cells than among CD4+ T cells. The antigen specificity of the clonally expanded peripheral T cells was not determined. Low levels of normalized T-cell clonal expansion were also seen in some patients who did not respond. At doses of 0.1 to 3.0 mg/kg, clonal expansion of both CD4+ and CD8+ blood T cells was observed from baseline to week 6. Partial responders in the 0.1-3.0 mg/kg groups had among the lowest normalized peripheral clonal expansion, especially among CD8+ T cells.

The trial excluded patients who had a history of autoimmune disease or who were on systemic immunosuppression. Peripheral blood for TCR sequencing was drawn from every dose cohort at baseline, at cycle 4 day 1 and at cycle 7 day 1. Samples were obtained from an open-label, multicenter, first-in-human phase I dose-escalation trial of ivuxolimab. Adults with locally advanced or metastatic head and neck squamous cell, hepatocellular, melanoma or renal cell carcinoma were enrolled in the trial. Before TCR sequencing, CD4+ and CD8+ T cells were separately sorted from peripheral blood. Comments on this clone: Its antigen has not been determined. No quality values exist for individual bases; no much larger clone is one base distant.

To sequence the TCRbeta CDR3 region, genomic DNA was isolated from the sorted cells. TCRbeta CDR3 regions were sequenced using the immunoSEQ Assay. Entries here come from immuneACCESS through TCRdb and include only in-frame sequences with V and J called. Some clones fail to appear in such tables; in the studies checked, an unresolved V gene covers under half of the shortfall, and the cause of the remainder is unknown. The sample table shows fewer than 65,000 clones, and 90% to 95% are seen once. The biggest ten clones account for approximately 18% of the sample. Sample: CD4+ or CD8+ T cells sorted from blood, taken in a trial of the OX40 agonist ivuxolimab. This TCR derives from an adult with an advanced solid tumor such as melanoma, head and neck, liver or kidney cancer.

The CDR3 amino acid sequence is: CASSLHAGSPIEAFF. At the DNA level, the sequence is TGTGCCAGCAGTTTACATGCCGGGAGCCCGATTGAAGCTTTCTTT. The rearrangement joined TRBV28 to TRBJ1-1; too little of a D gene remains to name it. V is cut by 2 bases and J by 7 bases, and the space between the germline ends is 17 bases. CDR1 and CDR2 were assigned from the germline V gene as MDHEN and SYDVKM. The CDR3 has 15 amino acids, counting the end cysteine and phenylalanine. Only the CDR3 DNA is retained, 45 bases long and in frame from the first base.